This TCR beta chain was profiled in a study of blood T cell repertoires in COVID-19. The cohort comprised adults aged about 18 to 90 years residing in approximately 25 US areas. In the authors' methods: Estimated nucleated cell counts came from reference gene primer amplification. Some clones are missing from TCRdb's copy, which holds only in-frame ones; the method was immunoSEQ multiplex PCR. V and J calls and clone size are as listed in that table; D and trimming were resolved from the DNA. The table lists more than 300,000 clones, roughly four fifths of them singletons. The CDR3 spans 15 residues. The germline V gene encodes CDR1 SGHVS and CDR2 FQNEAQ. J lost 9 bases, V lost 2 bases, and 9 bases had no gene match.

The chain employs TRBV7-8 and TRBJ2-1; 8 bases are shared with TRBD2. This clonotype was sampled from a woman in her forties or fifties who had recovered from COVID-19. Sequencing was carried out using PBMCs or T cells enriched from blood (not recorded which). CDR3 sequence: CASSLTRGGPTEQFF. Here the CDR3 DNA reads TGTGCCAGCAGCTTAACTCGGGGGGGCCCAACTGAGCAGTTCTTC.